This TCR beta chain came from a study of T cells in tuberculosis (dated by TCRdb to the late 2010s). Regarding the study in general: In the study, CD1B tetramers and high-throughput TCR immunosequencing were combined to characterize T cells specific for the mycobacterial lipid antigen glucose monomycolate (GMM). IGRA-negative adolescents, IGRA-positive adolescents with latent tuberculosis and adults with active tuberculosis, more than 9 per group, were compared in a South African clinical cohort.

At study entry, adolescents were screened for latent tuberculosis infection by tuberculin skin test and QuantiFERON-TB GOLD In-Tube IGRA. Unsorted cryopreserved PBMC were immunosequenced, covering on average around 100,000 T cells per clinical donor. Eleven high schools in the Worcester region of the Western Cape, South Africa, served as enrollment sites for adolescents aged 12 to 18 years. Some 10 adolescents infected with M. tuberculosis and around 10 uninfected adolescents were chosen and matched for age and sex. Adolescent PBMC were isolated from freshly drawn heparinized blood by density centrifugation and cryopreserved. Concerning this clone itself: Its antigen remains undetermined. No qualities accompany the bases; no much larger clone lies one base away.

Looking up the germline V gene (reference sequence) yields CDR1 MNHEY and CDR2 SMNVEV. The germline ends are 18 bases apart after V is trimmed by 6 bases and J by 6 bases. The cysteine opens and the phenylalanine closes a CDR3 of 14 amino acids. Just the 42-base CDR3 DNA is kept, in frame starting at base 1. Paper-wide results and their limitations: Clinical samples were selected based on which cryopreserved specimens were available, and the active tuberculosis cases were adults whereas the controls were adolescents. Smaller NN-distances were partly driven by shorter CDR3-alpha lengths in active tuberculosis patients, and statistical significance was not reached for the TCR-beta difference. Using GEM motif frequencies, a classifier achieved approximately 73% accuracy, whereas a classifier built on the diverse GMM-specific repertoire got to roughly 90% accuracy (AUROC around 0.87). Compared with IGRA-negative controls, TCR-alpha repertoires from active tuberculosis had smaller mean NN-distances to GMM-specific TCRs, which suggests clonal expansion of these TCRs.

TCR libraries were generated with the immunoSEQ multiplex PCR assay, using TCR-beta and/or TCR-alpha/delta assays for each sample. The Illumina high-throughput platform was used to sequence the amplified TCR libraries. In the authors' own workflow: Clustering and dimensionality reduction were performed using pairwise TCRdist distances among GMM-specific receptors from ex vivo sorted or in vitro expanded T cells. Each clinical repertoire was scored by mean NN-distance, the average TCRdist to the nearest 10% of tetramer-positive reference sequences. GEM TCR motif frequency was calculated as the fraction of unique TCRs that matched known GEM sequences by V/J usage and CDR3 length. Linear discriminant analysis with leave-one-out cross-validation, implemented in scikit-learn, was used to classify active tuberculosis. The source is immuneACCESS, and TCRdb retained only in-frame sequences with V and J called. Part of the clones is not carried over; for the studies checked, unresolved V genes explain less than half of this, and the remainder is unexplained. V and J calls and clone size are given by that table; D and trimming were obtained from the DNA. The sample table shows 40,000 to 45,000 clones, and 90% to 95% are seen once. Together, the top ten hold approximately 7.9% of the sample.

The V gene is TRBV27 and the J gene is TRBJ2-7, with TRBD1 as a weak D call on 5 bases. The source of this sequence is a donor aged 10-29 years with latent tuberculosis or without tuberculosis infection. Sequencing was done on a sample of PBMCs. The nucleotide sequence is given as TGTGCCAGCAGCCTCCAGGGCCATTCCGGCGAGCAGTACTTC. It translates as CASSLQGHSGEQYF.